The T cell receptor (beta chain) described here comes from a study of T cell responses to AZD1222 COVID-19 vaccine. Points from the study as a whole: With two AZD1222 doses given, Spike-specific TCR breadth and depth both rose. Donors were mostly white British, more females; clonal diversity possibly underestimated.

In the case of this clone: What it binds is unknown.

Libraries were prepared by immunoSEQ multiplex PCR; TCRdb keeps only in-frame clonotypes and omits some of them. The sample includes 150,000 or so clones, approximately 90% of them seen just once. The germline CDR1 and CDR2 sequences are SGHKS and YYEKEE (reference sequence). The V and J ends lost 0 bases and 2 bases, in that order; junction bases with no gene match: 5. This CDR3 comprises 16 residues. The clonotype originates from an adult who received the AZD1222 COVID-19 vaccine. The chain employs TRBV5-5 and TRBJ2-7, with 10 bases matching TRBD1. Here the sequenced sample was peripheral blood, taken 28 days after the second AZD1222 dose. The CDR3 sequence is CASSLDWGQGPYEQYF. CDR3 in DNA: TGTGCCAGCAGCTTGGATTGGGGACAGGGGCCCTACGAGCAGTACTTC.